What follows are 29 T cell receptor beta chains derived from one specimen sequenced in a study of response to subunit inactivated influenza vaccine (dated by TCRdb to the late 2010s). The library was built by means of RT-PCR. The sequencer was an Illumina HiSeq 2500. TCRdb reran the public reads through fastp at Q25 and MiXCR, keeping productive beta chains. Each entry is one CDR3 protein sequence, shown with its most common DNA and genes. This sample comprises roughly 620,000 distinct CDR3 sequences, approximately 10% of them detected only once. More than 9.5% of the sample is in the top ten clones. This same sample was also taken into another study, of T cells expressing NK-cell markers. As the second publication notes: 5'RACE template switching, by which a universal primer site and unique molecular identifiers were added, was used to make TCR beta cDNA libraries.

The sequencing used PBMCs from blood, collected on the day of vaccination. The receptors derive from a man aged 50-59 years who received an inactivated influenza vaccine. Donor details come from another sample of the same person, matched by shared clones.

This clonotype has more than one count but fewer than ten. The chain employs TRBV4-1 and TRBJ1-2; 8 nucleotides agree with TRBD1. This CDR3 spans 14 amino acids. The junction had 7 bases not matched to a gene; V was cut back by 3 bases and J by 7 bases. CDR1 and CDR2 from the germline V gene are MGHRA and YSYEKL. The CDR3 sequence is CASSHEQGVGGYTF. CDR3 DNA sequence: TGCGCCAGCAGCCACGAACAGGGGGTCGGTGGCTACACCTTC.

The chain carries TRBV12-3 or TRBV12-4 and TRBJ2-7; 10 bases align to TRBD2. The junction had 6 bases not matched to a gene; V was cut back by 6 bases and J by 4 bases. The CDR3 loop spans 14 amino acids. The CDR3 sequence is CASSPSGREYEQYF. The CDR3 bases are TGTGCCAGCAGCCCTAGCGGGAGAGAATACGAGCAGTACTTC.

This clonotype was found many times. DNA of the CDR3: TGTGCCAGCAGTAAGGGACTTCCCTATGGCTACACCTTC. Translating it yields CASSKGLPYGYTF. The chain uses TRBV12-3 or TRBV12-4 and TRBJ1-2, with D perhaps TRBD1 (5 bases). V was cut by 5 bases and J by 4 bases, with 11 bases left in between. The CDR3 is 13 residues long.

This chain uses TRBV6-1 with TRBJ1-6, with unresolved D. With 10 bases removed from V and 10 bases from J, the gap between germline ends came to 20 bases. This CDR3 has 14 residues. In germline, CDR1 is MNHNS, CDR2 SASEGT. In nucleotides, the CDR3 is TGTGCCACCAAATTCGGGAGGGCTGCCTCACCCCTCCACTTT. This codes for CATKFGRAASPLHF.

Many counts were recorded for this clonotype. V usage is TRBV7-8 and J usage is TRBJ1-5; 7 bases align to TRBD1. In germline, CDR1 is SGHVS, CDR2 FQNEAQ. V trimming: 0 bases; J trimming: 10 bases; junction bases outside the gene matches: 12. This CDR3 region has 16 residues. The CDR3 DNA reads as TGTGCCAGCAGCTTAGCACCCCGACAGGGACCCGTCCCCCAGCATTTT. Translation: CASSLAPRQGPVPQHF.

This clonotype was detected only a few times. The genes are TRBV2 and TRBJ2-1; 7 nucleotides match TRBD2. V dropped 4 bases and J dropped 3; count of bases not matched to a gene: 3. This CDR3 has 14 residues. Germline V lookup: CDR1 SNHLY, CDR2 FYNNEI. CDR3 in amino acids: CASSGGSLYNEQFF. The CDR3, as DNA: TGTGCCAGCAGTGGCGGGAGCCTCTACAATGAGCAGTTCTTC.

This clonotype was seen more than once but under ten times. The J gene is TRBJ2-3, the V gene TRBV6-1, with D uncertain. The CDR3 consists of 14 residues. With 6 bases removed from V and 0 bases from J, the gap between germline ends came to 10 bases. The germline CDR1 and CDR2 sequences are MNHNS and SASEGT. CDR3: CASRLSQSTDTQYF. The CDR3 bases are TGTGCCAGCAGGCTGTCCCAGAGCACAGATACGCAGTATTTT.

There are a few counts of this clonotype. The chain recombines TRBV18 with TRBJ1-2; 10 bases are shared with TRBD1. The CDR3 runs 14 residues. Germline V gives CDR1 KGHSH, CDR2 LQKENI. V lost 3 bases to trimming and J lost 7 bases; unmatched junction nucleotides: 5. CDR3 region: CASSPDRGRRGYTF. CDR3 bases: TGTGCCAGCTCACCGGACAGGGGGAGGCGTGGCTACACCTTC. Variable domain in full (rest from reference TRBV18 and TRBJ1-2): NAGVMQNPRHLVRRRGQEARLRCSPMKGHSHVYWYRQLPEEGLKFMVYLQKENIIDESGMPKERFSAEFPKEGPSILRIQQVVRGDSAAYFCASSPDRGRRGYTFGSGTRLTVV.

The CDR3: CASSEPGMKEKLFF. As DNA, the CDR3 is TGTGCCAGCAGTGAACCAGGGATGAAGGAAAAACTGTTTTTT. The chain combines TRBV6-1 with TRBJ1-4, with D possibly matching TRBD1 (5 bases). Germline CDR1 is MNHNS and CDR2 is SASEGT. V was trimmed by 2 bases and J by 8 bases, leaving 12 bases between them. The CDR3 is 14 amino acids.

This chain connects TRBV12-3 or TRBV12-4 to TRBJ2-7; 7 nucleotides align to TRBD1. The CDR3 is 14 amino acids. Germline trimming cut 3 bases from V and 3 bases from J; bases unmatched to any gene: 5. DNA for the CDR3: TGTGCCAGCAGTTTCGGACAGGAGATCTACGAGCAGTACTTC. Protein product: CASSFGQEIYEQYF.

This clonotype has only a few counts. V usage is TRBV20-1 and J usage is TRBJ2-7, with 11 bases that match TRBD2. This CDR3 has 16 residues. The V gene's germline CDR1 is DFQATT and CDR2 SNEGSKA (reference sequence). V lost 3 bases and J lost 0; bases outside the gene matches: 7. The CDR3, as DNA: TGCAGTGCTAGTGGGTTCGGACTAGCGGGCTCCTACGAGCAGTACTTC. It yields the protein CSASGFGLAGSYEQYF.

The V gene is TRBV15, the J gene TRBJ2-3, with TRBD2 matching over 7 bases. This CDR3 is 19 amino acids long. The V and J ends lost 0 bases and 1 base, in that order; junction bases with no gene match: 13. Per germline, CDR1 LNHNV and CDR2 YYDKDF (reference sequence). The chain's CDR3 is CATSRERAGWREGTDTQYF. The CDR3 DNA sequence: TGTGCCACCAGCAGAGAACGAGCGGGATGGAGAGAGGGCACAGATACGCAGTATTTT.

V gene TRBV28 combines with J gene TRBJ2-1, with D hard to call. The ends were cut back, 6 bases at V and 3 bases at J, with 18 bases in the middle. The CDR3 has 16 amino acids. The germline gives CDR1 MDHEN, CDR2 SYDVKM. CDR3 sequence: CASSPSGQPFYNEQFF. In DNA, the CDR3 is TGTGCCAGCAGCCCTTCCGGGCAGCCCTTCTACAATGAGCAGTTCTTC.

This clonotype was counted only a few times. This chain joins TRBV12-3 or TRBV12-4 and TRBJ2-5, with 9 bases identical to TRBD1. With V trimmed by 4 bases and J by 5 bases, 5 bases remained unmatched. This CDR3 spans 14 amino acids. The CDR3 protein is CASSYTGGEETQYF. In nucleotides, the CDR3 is TGTGCCAGCAGTTACACAGGGGGCGAGGAGACCCAGTACTTC.

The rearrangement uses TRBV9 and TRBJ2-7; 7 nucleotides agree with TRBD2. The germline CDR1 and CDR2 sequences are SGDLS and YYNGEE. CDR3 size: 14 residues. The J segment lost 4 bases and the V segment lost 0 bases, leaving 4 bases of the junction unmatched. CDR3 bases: TGTGCCAGCAGCGTAGTTGCTAGCGGTTACGAGCAGTACTTC. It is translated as CASSVVASGYEQYF.

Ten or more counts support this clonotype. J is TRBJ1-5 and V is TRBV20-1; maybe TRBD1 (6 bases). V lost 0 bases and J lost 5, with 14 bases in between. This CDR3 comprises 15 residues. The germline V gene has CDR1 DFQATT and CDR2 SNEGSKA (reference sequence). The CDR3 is CSARELAGGDQPQHF. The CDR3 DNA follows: TGCAGTGCTAGAGAACTCGCGGGGGGCGATCAGCCCCAGCATTTT.

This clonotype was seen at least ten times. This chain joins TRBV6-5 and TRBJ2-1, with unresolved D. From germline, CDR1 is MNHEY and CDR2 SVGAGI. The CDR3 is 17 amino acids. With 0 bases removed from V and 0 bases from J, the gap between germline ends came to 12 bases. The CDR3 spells CASSYSISNPSYNEQFF. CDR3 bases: TGTGCCAGCAGTTACTCGATATCTAACCCCTCCTACAATGAGCAGTTCTTC.

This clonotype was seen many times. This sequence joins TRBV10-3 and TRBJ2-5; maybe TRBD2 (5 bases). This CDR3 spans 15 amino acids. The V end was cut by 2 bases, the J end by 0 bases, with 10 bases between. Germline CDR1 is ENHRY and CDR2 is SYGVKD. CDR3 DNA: TGTGCCATCAGTGAGGCACTACTAGACCAAGAGACCCAGTACTTC. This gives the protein CAISEALLDQETQYF.

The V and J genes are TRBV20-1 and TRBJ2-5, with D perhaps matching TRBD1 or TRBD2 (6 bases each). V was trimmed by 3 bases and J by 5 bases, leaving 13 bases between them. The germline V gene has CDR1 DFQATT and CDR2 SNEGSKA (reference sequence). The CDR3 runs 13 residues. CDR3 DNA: TGCAGTGCTAGGGAGGGGGGCTGGGAGACCCAGTACTTC. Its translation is CSAREGGWETQYF.

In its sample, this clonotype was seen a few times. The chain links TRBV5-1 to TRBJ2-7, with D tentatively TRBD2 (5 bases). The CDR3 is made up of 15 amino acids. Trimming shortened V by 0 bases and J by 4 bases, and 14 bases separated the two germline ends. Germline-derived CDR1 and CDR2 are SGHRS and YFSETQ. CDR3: CASSLGVGEIYEQYF. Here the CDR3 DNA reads TGCGCCAGCAGCTTGGGTGTCGGGGAGATTTACGAGCAGTACTTC. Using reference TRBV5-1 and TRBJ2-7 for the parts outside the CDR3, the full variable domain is KAGVTQTPRYLIKTRGQQVTLSCSPISGHRSVSWYQQTPGQGLQFLFEYFSETQRNKGNFPGRFSGRQFSNSRSEMNVSTLELGDSALYLCASSLGVGEIYEQYFGPGTRLTVT.

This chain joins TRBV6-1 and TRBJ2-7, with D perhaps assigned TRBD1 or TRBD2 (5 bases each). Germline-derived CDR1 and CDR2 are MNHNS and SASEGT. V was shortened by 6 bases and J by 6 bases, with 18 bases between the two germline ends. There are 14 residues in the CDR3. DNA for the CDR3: TGTGCCAGCAGCCCTTGGGACCTCTCGACCGAGCAGTACTTC. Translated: CASSPWDLSTEQYF.

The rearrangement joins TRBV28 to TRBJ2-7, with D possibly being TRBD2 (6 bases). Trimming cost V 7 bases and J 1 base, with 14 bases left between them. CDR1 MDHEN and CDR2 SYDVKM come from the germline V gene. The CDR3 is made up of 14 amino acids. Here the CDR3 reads CASTLTGGSYEQYF. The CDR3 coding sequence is TGTGCCAGCACCCTAACCGGGGGATCCTACGAGCAGTACTTC. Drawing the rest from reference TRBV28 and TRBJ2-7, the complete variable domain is DVKVTQSSRYLVKRTGEKVFLECVQDMDHENMFWYRQDPGLGLRLIYFSYDVKMKEKGDIPEGYSVSREKKERFSLILESASTNQTSMYLCASTLTGGSYEQYFGPGTRLTVT.

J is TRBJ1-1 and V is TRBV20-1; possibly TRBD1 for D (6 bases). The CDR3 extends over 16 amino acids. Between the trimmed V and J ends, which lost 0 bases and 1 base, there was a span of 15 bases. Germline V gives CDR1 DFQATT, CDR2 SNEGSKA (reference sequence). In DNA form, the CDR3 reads TGCAGTGCTAGAGATAGGACCAGGGGCCGGAACACTGAAGCTTTCTTT. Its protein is CSARDRTRGRNTEAFF.

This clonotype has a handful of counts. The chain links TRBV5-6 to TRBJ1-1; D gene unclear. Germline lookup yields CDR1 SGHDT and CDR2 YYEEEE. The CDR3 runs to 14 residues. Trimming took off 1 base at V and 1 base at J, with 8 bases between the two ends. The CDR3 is CASSLMGSNTEAFF. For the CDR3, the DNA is TGTGCCAGCAGCTTGATGGGATCGAACACTGAAGCTTTCTTT.

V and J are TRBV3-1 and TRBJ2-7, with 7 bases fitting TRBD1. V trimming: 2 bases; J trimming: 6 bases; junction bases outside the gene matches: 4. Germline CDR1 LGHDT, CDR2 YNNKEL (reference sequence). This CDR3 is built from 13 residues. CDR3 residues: CASSQRQGTEQYF. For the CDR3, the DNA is TGTGCCAGCAGCCAAAGACAGGGCACCGAGCAGTACTTC.

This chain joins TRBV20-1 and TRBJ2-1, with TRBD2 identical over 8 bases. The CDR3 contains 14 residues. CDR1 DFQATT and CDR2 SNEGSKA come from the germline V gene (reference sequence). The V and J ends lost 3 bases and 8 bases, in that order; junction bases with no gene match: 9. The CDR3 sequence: CSARDGGAHDEQFF. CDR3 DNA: TGCAGTGCTAGGGACGGGGGGGCGCACGATGAGCAGTTCTTC.

CDR3 protein: CASSLVIPGADNEQFF. The DNA of the CDR3 is TGCGCCAGCAGCTTGGTGATTCCTGGCGCGGACAATGAGCAGTTCTTC. The rearrangement uses TRBV5-1 and TRBJ2-1, with D hard to call. V lost 0 bases to trimming and J lost 5 bases, with 15 bases between them. The CDR3 totals 16 residues. Germline assignment: CDR1 SGHRS and CDR2 YFSETQ. The full variable domain, with the rest looked up from reference TRBV5-1 and TRBJ2-1, is KAGVTQTPRYLIKTRGQQVTLSCSPISGHRSVSWYQQTPGQGLQFLFEYFSETQRNKGNFPGRFSGRQFSNSRSEMNVSTLELGDSALYLCASSLVIPGADNEQFFGPGTRLTVL.

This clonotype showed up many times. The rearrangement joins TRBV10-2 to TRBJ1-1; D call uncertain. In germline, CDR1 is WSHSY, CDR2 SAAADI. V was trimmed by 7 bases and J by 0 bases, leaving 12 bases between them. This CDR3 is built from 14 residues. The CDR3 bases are TGCGCCAGCAACCGGGATTTTATGAACACTGAAGCTTTCTTT. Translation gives CASNRDFMNTEAFF.

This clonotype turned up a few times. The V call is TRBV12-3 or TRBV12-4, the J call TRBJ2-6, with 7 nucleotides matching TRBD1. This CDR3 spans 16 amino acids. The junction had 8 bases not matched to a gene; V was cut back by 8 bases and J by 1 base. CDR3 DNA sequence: TGTGCCAGCTCAGACAGGGTTGGATCTGGGGCCAACGTCCTGACTTTC. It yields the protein CASSDRVGSGANVLTF.